These 17 T cell receptor beta chains were sequenced from one sample in a study of early T cells in non-severe SARS-CoV-2 infection. TCRdb re-called the 5' RACE reads through MiXCR, storing one row per CDR3 protein. In the table there are fewer than 55,000 distinct CDR3 sequences, about 9.7% of which are singletons. The sequenced sample consisted of whole blood. The source of these receptors is an adult who was a healthcare worker with PCR-confirmed SARS-CoV-2 infection or an uninfected control (not recorded which).

This clonotype showed up just a few times. This chain joins TRBV11-1 and TRBJ2-1, with 7 bases aligning to TRBD2. The CDR3 runs 14 residues. Per germline, CDR1 SGHAT and CDR2 FQDESV (reference sequence). The J segment lost 10 bases and the V segment lost 4 bases, leaving 10 bases of the junction unmatched. Written as DNA, the CDR3 is TGTGCCAGCAGCTCCGGCGGGAGTGTCGGGGAGCAGTTCTTC. Translating it yields CASSSGGSVGEQFF.

This clonotype has ten or more counts. This chain joins TRBV20-1 and TRBJ2-1; 8 positions match TRBD2. V shed 7 bases, J shed 3 bases, and the junction held 8 bases outside the gene matches. CDR1 is DFQATT and CDR2 is SNEGSKA in the germline V gene (reference sequence). The CDR3 covers 14 residues. This CDR3 is CSVPERELYNEQFF. In nucleotides, the CDR3 is TGCAGTGTCCCCGAGCGGGAGCTCTACAATGAGCAGTTCTTC.

This clonotype has a count of ten or more. The junction shows a germline mismatch at one end, possibly a read error. This chain connects TRBV20-1 to TRBJ1-2; possibly TRBD1 for D (6 bases). The germline V gene encodes CDR1 DFQATT and CDR2 SNEGSKA (reference sequence). The CDR3 loop spans 11 amino acids. CDR3 sequence (DNA): TGCAGTGCTAGAGAGACCGGGACACCTGCCTTC. Its protein product is CSARETGTPAF.

This clonotype was observed a few times. This sequence joins TRBV6-5 and TRBJ2-5; perhaps TRBD1 as D (6 bases). V dropped 6 bases and J dropped 5 bases, with 10 bases sitting between them. The CDR3 totals 12 residues. The V gene's germline CDR1 is MNHEY and CDR2 SVGAGI. CDR3 loop: CASRSQGETQYF. The CDR3, as DNA: TGTGCCAGCAGGTCCCAGGGGGAGACCCAGTACTTC.

In its sample, this clonotype was seen many times. This sequence joins TRBV5-4 and TRBJ2-7; tentatively, D is TRBD2 (5 bases). The V gene's germline CDR1 is SGHNT and CDR2 YYREEE (reference sequence). The CDR3 extends over 13 amino acids. V was clipped by 4 bases and J by 1 base, with 9 bases between them. CDR3 protein: CASSRGPSYEQYF. CDR3 nucleotides: TGTGCCAGCAGCCGAGGGCCATCCTACGAGCAGTACTTC.

Worth noting for this clonotype: A much larger clone differs from this one at a single base, so this may be a read error. The chain links TRBV9 to TRBJ2-7, with 10 nucleotides matching TRBD2. The CDR3 has 14 amino acids. Germline V gene lookup returns CDR1 SGDLS and CDR2 YYNGEE. The CDR3 DNA is TGTGCCTGCAGCCAACTAGCGGGGCCTACCGAGCAGTACTTC. This sequence encodes CACSQLAGPTEQYF.

About this clonotype itself: This sequence may be a read error, since a much larger clone differs from it by one base. The DNA is left out, because the CDR3 cannot be placed on it with certainty; the CDR3 is given as TCRdb lists it. This CDR3 reads CISVSEASDRGVAENIQYF. The chain couples TRBV7-5 to TRBJ2-4; the table names TRBD1, a call not compared with the DNA. TRBV7-5 is termed a pseudogene. The CDR3 has 19 amino acids, counting both end residues.

This clonotype has a count of ten or more. The chain joins TRBV5-1 to TRBJ2-3, with 7 bases aligning to TRBD2. CDR3 length: 14 amino acids. With V trimmed by 5 bases and J by 0 bases, 3 bases remained unmatched. CDR1 and CDR2 (germline): SGHRS, YFSETQ. The CDR3 here is CASRGLTSTDTQYF. The CDR3 DNA sequence: TGCGCCAGCAGGGGACTAACTAGCACAGATACGCAGTATTTT. Variable domain in full (rest from reference TRBV5-1 and TRBJ2-3): KAGVTQTPRYLIKTRGQQVTLSCSPISGHRSVSWYQQTPGQGLQFLFEYFSETQRNKGNFPGRFSGRQFSNSRSEMNVSTLELGDSALYLCASRGLTSTDTQYFGPGTRLTVL.

The genes are TRBV5-4 and TRBJ2-2; TRBD1 matches at 10 bases. Trimming cost V 4 bases and J 8 bases; bases outside gene matches: 5. This CDR3 region has 14 residues. From germline, CDR1 is SGHNT and CDR2 YYREEE (reference sequence). The CDR3: CASSRTGGRGELFF. CDR3 DNA: TGTGCCAGCAGCCGGACAGGGGGAAGGGGGGAGCTGTTTTTT.

To note about this clonotype: A single base separates this from a much larger clone, so it may be a read error. The chain couples TRBV27 to TRBJ2-1, with D unresolved. Trimming removed 6 bases from V and 0 bases from J, with 15 bases in between. The CDR3 covers 16 residues. CDR1 and CDR2 (germline): MNHEY, SMNVEV (reference sequence). CDR3: CASSHPRYFSYNEQFF. The CDR3 coding sequence is TGTGCCAGCAGCCATCCCAGGTACTTCTCCTACAATGAGCAGTTCTTC.

In this sample, this clonotype turned up many times. V gene TRBV25-1 combines with J gene TRBJ1-4, with D tentatively TRBD1 (6 bases). Germline CDR1 and CDR2: MGHDK and SYGVNS. V dropped 3 bases and J dropped 8 bases, with 16 bases sitting between them. The CDR3 covers 15 residues. CDR3 nucleotide sequence: TGTGCCAGCAGTGATGCAGGGGTCAGCGAAGAAAAACTGTTTTTT. This sequence encodes CASSDAGVSEEKLFF.

This clonotype showed up many times. The genes are TRBV10-3 and TRBJ2-7, with 8 bases fitting TRBD1. CDR3 size: 14 residues. The germline V gene has CDR1 ENHRY and CDR2 SYGVKD. After removal of 6 bases from V and 2 bases from J, the junction contained 6 bases not matched to a gene. The CDR3 region is CAIRRGQGPYEQYF. CDR3 DNA sequence: TGTGCCATCAGACGCGGACAGGGCCCCTACGAGCAGTACTTC.

The chain is built from TRBV12-3 or TRBV12-4 and TRBJ1-1; the match to TRBD1 covers 9 bases. This CDR3 is 11 amino acids long. Trimming removed 7 bases from V and 10 bases from J; junction bases left unmatched: 4. The CDR3 loop is CASTSDRGAFF. For the CDR3, the DNA is TGTGCCAGCACCTCGGACAGGGGAGCTTTCTTT.

This clonotype was found many times. CDR3 in amino acids: CASSLPHRGGTNTEAFF. The CDR3 nucleotides are TGTGCCAGCAGTTTACCCCATCGTGGGGGGACGAACACTGAAGCTTTCTTT. V gene TRBV28 combines with J gene TRBJ1-1; perhaps TRBD1 as D (5 bases). Trimming took 2 bases from V and 1 from J, leaving 17 bases between them. The CDR3 contains 17 residues. The germline gives CDR1 MDHEN, CDR2 SYDVKM.

J is TRBJ2-7 and V is TRBV29-1; unclear D gene. Germline CDR1 SQVTM, CDR2 ANQGSEA. This CDR3 has 11 amino acids. V shed 4 bases and J shed 5 bases, with 9 bases lying between them. CDR3 DNA sequence: TGCAGCGTTGCCCTCGCCCACGAGCAGTACTTC. This gives the protein CSVALAHEQYF.

Many counts were recorded for this clonotype. The rearrangement joins TRBV4-1 to TRBJ1-2, with D maybe TRBD1 (6 bases). Trimming pared 4 bases from V and 3 bases from J, leaving 18 bases between. The length of the CDR3 is 16 residues. Germline V gene data show CDR1 as MGHRA and CDR2 as YSYEKL. The CDR3 nucleotides are TGCGCCAGCAGCCGAGGCCCGACAGGATCCGACTATGGCTACACCTTC. Translation gives CASSRGPTGSDYGYTF.

The chain carries TRBV15 and TRBJ1-4; TRBD1 matches 7 bases. CDR3 length: 14 residues. Germline CDR1 and CDR2: LNHNV and YYDKDF (reference sequence). V shed 3 bases, J shed 8 bases, and the junction held 6 bases outside the gene matches. The CDR3 loop reads CATSSDRVGEKLFF. CDR3 bases: TGTGCCACCAGCAGCGACAGGGTTGGCGAAAAACTGTTTTTT.